This passage covers 19 T cell receptor beta chains from one sample sequenced in a study of shared clonotypes between healthy human individuals. TCRdb keeps only in-frame clones here, not all; method: immunoSEQ multiplex PCR. Among around 2,100,000 clones, roughly 94% were seen once, and the ten largest hold less than 1.5%. CD45RO-negative CD8 cells positively selected for CCR7 made up the naive population, which excluded terminally differentiated effector memory CD45RA+ cells. The sequencing sample was made of naive CD8+ T cells sorted from blood. Receptors originate from a man aged 18 to 30 in good health.

This chain uses TRBV5-6 with TRBJ1-2; TRBD1 matches 7 bases. Germline CDR1 SGHDT, CDR2 YYEEEE. The CDR3 consists of 15 residues. With 3 bases clipped from V and 1 base from J, the junction kept 6 bases outside the gene matches. The CDR3 coding sequence is TGTGCCAGCAGCTCAGGGCGACAGGGTAACTATGGCTACACCTTC. Residues: CASSSGRQGNYGYTF.

The V and J genes are TRBV25-1 and TRBJ2-1; tentative D call: TRBD2 (6 bases). Trimming shortened V by 5 bases and J by 9 bases, and 17 bases separated the two germline ends. The germline gives CDR1 MGHDK, CDR2 SYGVNS. The CDR3 runs to 14 residues. The CDR3 coding sequence is TGTGCCAGCAGTATACCCGGGAGTACGGCTGAGCAGTTCTTC. It yields the protein CASSIPGSTAEQFF.

The rearrangement joins TRBV28 to TRBJ1-1, with D possibly matching TRBD1 (5 bases). The CDR3 covers 14 residues. Trimming shortened V by 3 bases and J by 3 bases, and 11 bases separated the two germline ends. Germline V gene sequence: CDR1 MDHEN, CDR2 SYDVKM. The CDR3 DNA reads TGTGCCAGCAGTTTTATGGGGGGGGACACTGAAGCTTTCTTT. The encoded protein is CASSFMGGDTEAFF.

Concerning this clone itself: The identical CDR3 is also encoded by other nucleotide sequences in the sample. This rearrangement joins TRBV7-9 to TRBJ2-1; weak D call: TRBD2 (5 bases). Germline V gene data show CDR1 as SEHNR and CDR2 as FQNEAQ (reference sequence). The CDR3 runs to 13 residues. V lost 5 bases, J lost 4 bases, and 9 bases lay in between. The CDR3 sequence is CASSPTSYNEQFF. CDR3 nucleotides: TGTGCCAGCAGCCCCACTAGTTACAATGAGCAGTTCTTC.

The chain carries TRBV5-1 and TRBJ1-1; D is uncertain. CDR3 size: 15 residues. Per germline, CDR1 SGHRS and CDR2 YFSETQ. Trimming took 6 bases from V and 1 from J, leaving 16 bases between them. CDR3 nucleotide sequence: TGCGCCAGCAATCTCGTGCGGGGTGAGAACACTGAAGCTTTCTTT. Translation: CASNLVRGENTEAFF.

The sample holds one count of this clone. The genes are TRBV30 and TRBJ2-7; the match to TRBD1 covers 8 bases. CDR3 size: 14 residues. Trimming at V came to 2 bases and at J to 5 bases, leaving 8 bases not matched to a gene. The germline V gene encodes CDR1 GTSNPN and CDR2 SVGIG (reference sequence). CDR3 DNA: TGTGCCTGGAGTCTGACAGGGGCGGGCGACGAGCAGTACTTC. Translated, it gives CAWSLTGAGDEQYF.

The chain employs TRBV27 and TRBJ1-1, with 7 bases matching TRBD1. With V trimmed by 2 bases and J by 0 bases, 3 bases remained unmatched. CDR1 and CDR2 (germline): MNHEY, SMNVEV (reference sequence). The CDR3 totals 15 residues. This CDR3 reads CASSLRGQMNTEAFF. The DNA for the CDR3 is TGTGCCAGCAGTTTAAGGGGACAGATGAACACTGAAGCTTTCTTT.

CDR3 sequence (DNA): TGTGCCAGCAGCCCTTCGGCGGGGGAAGAAGTGGGACAGCCCCAGCATTTT. Protein product: CASSPSAGEEVGQPQHF. The genes are TRBV27 and TRBJ1-5; tentatively, D is TRBD1 (5 bases). The CDR3 loop spans 17 amino acids. Germline CDR1 reads MNHEY; CDR2 reads SMNVEV (reference sequence). V lost 6 bases and J lost 7, with 25 bases in between.

The chain carries TRBV7-6 and TRBJ1-5; TRBD1 aligns across 7 bases. The V segment lost 5 bases and the J segment 0 bases; nucleotides outside the gene matches: 13. The CDR3 totals 18 residues. The germline CDR1 and CDR2 sequences are SGHVS and FNYEAQ. In nucleotides, the CDR3 is TGTGCCAGCAGCCTGGGACCCGACAGGGCTTATAGCAATCAGCCCCAGCATTTT. Translation: CASSLGPDRAYSNQPQHF.

This chain connects TRBV18 to TRBJ2-7; 7 nucleotides agree with TRBD2. After removal of 0 bases from V and 2 bases from J, the junction contained 4 bases not matched to a gene. The CDR3 contains 15 residues. From germline, CDR1 is KGHSH and CDR2 LQKENI. The CDR3 region is CASSPPGDYTYEQYF. DNA of the CDR3: TGTGCCAGCTCACCACCTGGGGACTACACCTACGAGCAGTACTTC.

This clone was seen once. The chain has TRBV5-4 and TRBJ1-2; no reliable D call. Germline V gene data show CDR1 as SGHNT and CDR2 as YYREEE (reference sequence). The CDR3 length is 16 residues. Trimming cost V 0 bases and J 3 bases, with 15 bases left between them. The DNA of the CDR3 is TGTGCCAGCAGCTTGGCTGCGGCTAACGACTACTATGGCTACACCTTC. Residues: CASSLAAANDYYGYTF.

V usage is TRBV6-1 and J usage is TRBJ2-3, with unresolved D. There are 15 residues in the CDR3. CDR1 MNHNS and CDR2 SASEGT come from the germline V gene. The V end was cut by 4 bases, the J end by 3 bases, with 14 bases between. The CDR3 spells CASSGARAVTDTQYF. CDR3 DNA: TGTGCCAGCAGTGGTGCACGGGCTGTGACAGATACGCAGTATTTT.

CDR3: CASSNLSPTDTQYF. DNA for the CDR3: TGTGCCAGCAGTAATTTATCCCCCACAGATACGCAGTATTTT. V usage is TRBV27 and J usage is TRBJ2-3; D not certain. The CDR3 length is 14 residues. Germline assignment: CDR1 MNHEY and CDR2 SMNVEV (reference sequence). V lost 5 bases and J 2 bases, leaving 11 bases between the germline ends.

The gene calls are TRBV7-9 and TRBJ1-1, with D possibly TRBD1 on 5 matching bases. The CDR3 runs 13 residues. With 5 bases removed from V and 7 bases from J, the gap between germline ends came to 14 bases. Germline CDR1 SEHNR, CDR2 FQNEAQ (reference sequence). CDR3 in DNA: TGTGCCAGCAGCGCCACCGGGGCACTTGAAGCTTTCTTT. Its translation is CASSATGALEAFF.

The chain carries TRBV29-1 and TRBJ1-1; TRBD1 agrees at 10 bases. V was pared by 4 bases and J by 3 bases, with 8 bases of the junction left unmatched. CDR3 length: 15 residues. CDR1 is SQVTM and CDR2 is ANQGSEA in the germline V gene. CDR3 bases: TGCAGCGTTGGAGTATGGGACAGGGGCCACACTGAAGCTTTCTTT. It yields the protein CSVGVWDRGHTEAFF.

The J gene is TRBJ2-7, the V gene TRBV9, with no clear D. Germline CDR1 SGDLS, CDR2 YYNGEE. CDR3 length: 14 residues. V lost 0 bases to trimming and J lost 2 bases, with 9 bases between them. CDR3 in amino acids: CASSVEAQAYEQYF. DNA for the CDR3: TGTGCCAGCAGCGTAGAAGCCCAAGCCTACGAGCAGTACTTC.

The chain combines TRBV27 with TRBJ2-3; D is possibly TRBD2 (6 bases). V lost 3 bases to trimming and J lost 6 bases, with 19 bases between them. The CDR3 has 16 residues. Germline CDR1 is MNHEY and CDR2 is SMNVEV (reference sequence). For the CDR3, the DNA is TGTGCCAGCAGTTTCCTGACACCGCGGGAATTGGATACGCAGTATTTT. This sequence encodes CASSFLTPRELDTQYF.

Only one count was recorded for this clone. This chain links TRBV7-8 with TRBJ1-1; D is unresolved. Germline CDR1 and CDR2: SGHVS and FQNEAQ. The length of the CDR3 is 14 residues. V gave up 6 bases and J gave up 0 bases, with 11 bases separating them. The chain's CDR3 is CASSLYSMNTEAFF. In DNA, the CDR3 is TGTGCCAGCAGTTTATATAGCATGAACACTGAAGCTTTCTTT. The variable domain in full, with the rest retrieved from reference TRBV7-8 and TRBJ1-1, is GAGVSQSPRYKVAKRGQDVALRCDPISGHVSLFWYQQALGQGPEFLTYFQNEAQLDKSGLPSDRFFAERPEGSVSTLKIQRTQQEDSAVYLCASSLYSMNTEAFFGQGTRLTVV.

This clone was detected only a few times. J is TRBJ1-1 and V is TRBV5-1, with unresolved D. Germline CDR1 is SGHRS and CDR2 is YFSETQ. This CDR3 is 13 amino acids long. V was shortened by 0 bases and J by 8 bases, with 11 bases between the two germline ends. The CDR3 here is CASSLVVDGEAFF. For the CDR3, the DNA is TGCGCCAGCAGCTTGGTCGTCGACGGAGAAGCTTTCTTT. Using reference TRBV5-1 and TRBJ1-1 for the parts outside the CDR3, the full variable domain is KAGVTQTPRYLIKTRGQQVTLSCSPISGHRSVSWYQQTPGQGLQFLFEYFSETQRNKGNFPGRFSGRQFSNSRSEMNVSTLELGDSALYLCASSLVVDGEAFFGQGTRLTVV.